The 3 T cell receptor beta chains below all came from one sample that was sequenced in a study of shared clonotypes between healthy human individuals. Assay: immunoSEQ multiplex PCR; the TCRdb copy retains only in-frame clones and omits some. The sample contains 2 million to 3 million clones, roughly nine tenths of which appear only once. Sample: naive CD4+ T cells sorted from blood. Subset indicated: CD45RA+ positively selected. These TCRs come from a young man in good health.

With regard to this clone: One junction end disagrees with the germline gene, perhaps due to a read error. The J gene is TRBJ2-2, the V gene TRBV5-4; 15 bases match TRBD2. The germline V gene has CDR1 SGHNT and CDR2 YYREEE (reference sequence). CDR3 length: 18 residues. The CDR3 DNA follows: TGCGCCAGCAGCCATGCGGGACTAGCGGGAGGGAACACCGGGGAGCTGTTTTTT. It encodes CASSHAGLAGGNTGELFF.

The chain carries TRBV6-6 and TRBJ1-1, with a tentative D call TRBD1 (5 bases). From germline, CDR1 is MNHNY and CDR2 SVGAGI (reference sequence). The germline V and J ends were trimmed by 6 bases and 1 base, with 15 bases remaining between them. The CDR3 spans 15 residues. The CDR3 region is CASRSGGAGNTEAFF. In DNA, the CDR3 is TGTGCCAGCAGATCCGGCGGGGCGGGGAACACTGAAGCTTTCTTT.

CDR3 residues: CASSATLAGAQETQYF. The CDR3 nucleotides are TGTGCCAGTAGTGCCACCCTAGCGGGGGCCCAAGAGACCCAGTACTTC. This chain connects TRBV19 to TRBJ2-5; 10 bases align to TRBD2. Germline values: CDR1 LNHDA, CDR2 SQIVND (reference sequence). V lost 5 bases to trimming and J lost 1 base; unmatched junction nucleotides: 7. This CDR3 is built from 16 residues.